This entry lists 3 T cell receptor beta chains sequenced from one sample in a study of blood T cell repertoires in COVID-19. Measured with immunoSEQ multiplex PCR; TCRdb has only the in-frame clones, and not every one. The sample gives more than 300,000 clones, around 87% of which show up once; approximately 1.9% is in the top ten. Sequences were obtained from PBMCs or T cells enriched from blood (not recorded which). All receptors derive from a man in his forties or fifties in a cohort exposed to, infected with or recovered from COVID-19 (not recorded which).

This rearrangement joins TRBV5-1 to TRBJ1-2; D might be TRBD1 (6 bases). Germline values: CDR1 SGHRS, CDR2 YFSETQ. The CDR3 contains 15 residues. The V gene lost 3 bases and the J gene lost 2 bases, with 14 bases spanning the gap. The CDR3 nucleotides read TGCGCCAGCAGCTCGGTGGGGCAGGGGAACTATGGCTACACCTTC. Amino acids: CASSSVGQGNYGYTF.

The chain uses TRBV5-4 and TRBJ2-1; 10 nucleotides align to TRBD1. The CDR3 has 15 residues. The ends lost 5 bases at V and 8 bases at J; junction bases unmatched: 10. Germline V lookup: CDR1 SGHNT, CDR2 YYREEE (reference sequence). The CDR3, as DNA: TGTGCCAGCAGGACAGGGGGCGGTGGGACCGATGAGCAGTTCTTC. Translating gives CASRTGGGGTDEQFF.

This chain links TRBV2 with TRBJ2-1; D is unclear. CDR3 size: 11 residues. The V gene's germline CDR1 is SNHLY and CDR2 FYNNEI. V dropped 10 bases and J dropped 8 bases, with 12 bases sitting between them. CDR3 residues: CATVGRDEQFF. DNA of the CDR3: TGTGCCACCGTCGGTCGGGATGAGCAGTTCTTC.